This is a list of T cell receptor beta chains from one sample in a study of blood T cell repertoires in COVID-19. The method was immunoSEQ multiplex PCR; TCRdb's version includes in-frame clones alone and lacks a portion of them. The table lists about 41,000 clones, around 80% of them singletons. The sample was peripheral blood. The receptors were sampled from a woman of 80 years or more with active or convalescent COVID-19. Each CDR3 is given with its conserved first and last residue. D genes are given only for firm matches.

D gene: NA
J gene: TRBJ1-4
V gene: TRBV7-9
CDR3 DNA: TGTGCCAGCTCGGGTCCGGCTAATGAAAAACTGTTTTTT
CDR3 protein: CASSGPANEKLFF

D gene: NA
J gene: TRBJ1-5
V gene: TRBV19
CDR3 DNA: TGTGCCAGTAGTACAGGGGCCCTTAGCAATCAGCCCCAGCATTTT
CDR3 protein: CASSTGALSNQPQHF

D gene: TRBD1
J gene: TRBJ1-2
V gene: TRBV19
CDR3 DNA: TGTGCCAGTAGCCCTGGGACAGCTAACTATGGCTACACCTTC
CDR3 protein: CASSPGTANYGYTF

D gene: NA
J gene: TRBJ2-1
V gene: TRBV20-1
CDR3 DNA: TGCAGGGCAGAGGGGGGGGAGCAGTTCTTC
CDR3 protein: CRAEGGEQFF

D gene: NA
J gene: TRBJ2-7
V gene: TRBV3-1/TRBV3-2
CDR3 DNA: TGTGCCAGCAGCACCACAGGAGATCCCTACGAGCAGTACTTC
CDR3 protein: CASSTTGDPYEQYF

D gene: TRBD1
J gene: TRBJ1-1
V gene: TRBV27
CDR3 DNA: TGTGCCAGCACTCTCGCCACAGGGGGTAATGAAGCTTTCTTT
CDR3 protein: CASTLATGGNEAFF

D gene: TRBD2
J gene: TRBJ2-1
V gene: TRBV4-3
CDR3 DNA: TGCGCCAGCAGCCAAGAGGGTCAGCGGGGACGGATTTACAATGAGCAGTTCTTC
CDR3 protein: CASSQEGQRGRIYNEQFF

D gene: NA
J gene: TRBJ1-1
V gene: TRBV7-2
CDR3 DNA: TGTGCCAGCAGCCTCACAGGGACAGCTTTCTTT
CDR3 protein: CASSLTGTAFF

D gene: TRBD2
J gene: TRBJ2-3
V gene: TRBV10-2
CDR3 DNA: TGCGCCAGCACTAGCGGGAGCACAGATACGCAGTATTTT
CDR3 protein: CASTSGSTDTQYF

D gene: NA
J gene: TRBJ1-4
V gene: TRBV5-1
CDR3 DNA: TGCGCCAGCAGCTTGGGAGCGTGGTCTGCCGATGAAAAACTGTTTTTT
CDR3 protein: CASSLGAWSADEKLFF

D gene: TRBD1
J gene: TRBJ1-2
V gene: TRBV18
CDR3 DNA: TGTGCCAGCTCACCGGGACAGCCAAAATACACCTATGGCTACACCTTC
CDR3 protein: CASSPGQPKYTYGYTF